This TCR beta chain was recovered during a study of blood T cell repertoires in COVID-19. The V gene lost 8 bases and the J gene lost 0 bases, with 11 bases spanning the gap. The CDR3 covers 13 residues. Germline assignment: CDR1 ENHRY and CDR2 SYGVKD. Assay used: immunoSEQ multiplex PCR; TCRdb lists only in-frame clones, some missing. This table holds approximately 190,000 clones, 70% to 85% found once. This chain connects TRBV10-3 to TRBJ2-7; a possible D gene is TRBD2 (5 bases). Sequencing was done on a sample of peripheral blood. The TCR was taken from a human donor with acute or convalescent COVID-19. The donor label of this sample is uncertain. CDR3 DNA: TGTGCCATCGGCAACCGGGACTCCTACGAGCAGTACTTC. It codes for CAIGNRDSYEQYF.